The present T cell receptor beta chain was sequenced within a study of CD8 T cells in Susac syndrome. Study as a whole: Clinical remission applied to roughly eight sequenced Susac syndrome patients, and six had active disease. Blood was drawn from patients with Susac syndrome. At that point, they were therapy-naive, on corticosteroids, or on intravenous immunoglobulin alone.

The CDR3 has 12 residues. The ends were cut back, 5 bases at V and 4 bases at J, with 9 bases in the middle. CDR1 is SGHRS, CDR2 YFSETQ, per germline. Random hexamers primed reverse transcription of about 0.5 to 1 ug RNA. One entry per CDR3 protein results from TCRdb running MiXCR on the immunoSEQ multiplex PCR reads. The sample holds 130,000 or so distinct CDR3 sequences, around 94% seen once. Sequenced sample: CD8+ T cells from PBMCs. The chain employs TRBV5-1 and TRBJ2-5; possible D gene TRBD2, 5 bases. The TCR comes from a human donor with Susac syndrome. The chain's CDR3 is CASSEGPETQYF. In DNA form, the CDR3 reads TGCGCCAGCAGTGAGGGCCCAGAGACCCAGTACTTC.